The 16 T cell receptor beta chains in this list originate from one sample, sequenced in a study of blood T cell repertoires in COVID-19. Measured with immunoSEQ multiplex PCR; TCRdb has only the in-frame clones, and not every one. The sample has over 150,000 clones, about 85% seen once. The sample was PBMCs or T cells enriched from blood (not recorded which). All receptors come from a man in his forties or fifties who had recovered from COVID-19.

For this clone: It is unclear where the CDR3 begins or ends on the DNA, so no DNA is shown, and the CDR3 is as TCRdb lists it. This chain uses TRBV21-1 with TRBJ1-1; the D segment call TRBD1 is taken from the table without a DNA check. TRBV21-1 is deemed a pseudogene. The CDR3 totals 18 residues, both ends included. The CDR3 spells CASSKVGVGTYTNTEAFF.

This chain's CDR3 is CASSRILLETTDTQYF. In DNA, the CDR3 is TGTGCCAGCAGCCGTATCCTACTAGAAACCACAGATACGCAGTATTTT. The gene calls are TRBV5-6 and TRBJ2-3; tentative D call: TRBD2 (5 bases). Trimming pared 4 bases from V and 2 bases from J, leaving 17 bases between. Germline V gives CDR1 SGHDT, CDR2 YYEEEE. This CDR3 contains 16 residues.

CDR3 sequence: CASSLGGGGRQPQHF. The CDR3 nucleotides read TGTGCCAGCAGCTTAGGAGGGGGGGGCAGACAGCCCCAGCATTTT. The chain combines TRBV11-2 with TRBJ1-5; D possibly corresponds to TRBD1 (6 bases). With 1 base removed from V and 7 bases from J, the gap between germline ends came to 14 bases. Germline CDR1 SGHAT, CDR2 FQNNGV. This CDR3 is built from 15 residues. Full variable domain (rest looked up from reference TRBV11-2 and TRBJ1-5): EAGVAQSPRYKIIEKRQSVAFWCNPISGHATLYWYQQILGQGPKLLIQFQNNGVVDDSQLPKDRFSAERLKGVDSTLKIQPAKLEDSAVYLCASSLGGGGRQPQHFGDGTRLSIL.

This clone was seen a few times. The chain carries TRBV2 and TRBJ1-5, with TRBD1 as a possible D gene (5 bases). CDR1 is SNHLY and CDR2 is FYNNEI in the germline V gene. CDR3 length equals 14 residues. Trimming took 5 bases from V and 3 from J, leaving 11 bases between them. The CDR3 DNA is TGTGCCAGCAGTTCTCGACAGCCCAATCAGCCCCAGCATTTT. Protein product: CASSSRQPNQPQHF. Supplemented by reference TRBV2 and TRBJ1-5, the full variable domain reads EPEVTQTPSHQVTQMGQEVILRCVPISNHLYFYWYRQILGQKVEFLVSFYNNEISEKSEIFDDQFSVERPDGSNFTLKIRSTKLEDSAMYFCASSSRQPNQPQHFGDGTRLSIL.

The gene calls are TRBV18 and TRBJ2-1; D is unclear. Germline CDR1 and CDR2: KGHSH and LQKENI. There are 12 residues in the CDR3. Trimming shortened V by 3 bases and J by 9 bases, and 9 bases separated the two germline ends. The CDR3 region has the DNA TGTGCCAGCTCACCTCCCCCGGGTGAGCAGTTCTTC. It is translated as CASSPPPGEQFF.

The gene calls are TRBV27 and TRBJ1-1, with D hard to call. Per germline, CDR1 MNHEY and CDR2 SMNVEV (reference sequence). Trimming shortened V by 2 bases and J by 9 bases, and 13 bases separated the two germline ends. This CDR3 is built from 13 residues. The CDR3 nucleotides are TGTGCCAGCAGTTTAGCCGGGTCTTTAAAAGCTTTCTTT. The encoded protein is CASSLAGSLKAFF.

The rearrangement links TRBV24-1 to TRBJ2-3, with TRBD2 matching 15 bases. CDR1 and CDR2 (germline): KGHDR, SFDVKD. The ends lost 3 bases at V and 0 bases at J; junction bases unmatched: 9. The CDR3 runs to 20 residues. The CDR3 sequence is CATSDPYGLAGGDSTDTQYF. CDR3 nucleotide sequence: TGTGCCACCAGTGATCCCTATGGACTAGCGGGGGGGGATAGCACAGATACGCAGTATTTT.

The chain carries TRBV6-5 and TRBJ1-2; D remains unclear. The CDR3 runs to 13 residues. V was shortened by 5 bases and J by 4 bases, with 11 bases between the two germline ends. From germline, CDR1 is MNHEY and CDR2 SVGAGI. This CDR3 reads CASSPEGSYGYTF. DNA for the CDR3: TGTGCCAGCAGTCCGGAGGGTTCCTATGGCTACACCTTC.

In its sample, this clone was seen a few times. The genes are TRBV5-5 and TRBJ1-5; 9 bases are shared with TRBD1. The V and J ends lost 4 bases and 2 bases, in that order; junction bases with no gene match: 4. CDR3 length: 15 amino acids. The germline gives CDR1 SGHKS, CDR2 YYEKEE (reference sequence). The CDR3 bases are TGTGCCAGCAGCCGGGACAGGGATGGCAATCAGCCCCAGCATTTT. This codes for CASSRDRDGNQPQHF.

The rearrangement uses TRBV7-3 and TRBJ2-2; 8 nucleotides align to TRBD1. V was clipped by 5 bases and J by 7 bases; unmatched bases: 9. CDR3 size: 15 residues. Germline-derived CDR1 and CDR2 are SGHTA and FQGTGA. CDR3: CASSGQGSLIGELFF. For the CDR3, the DNA is TGTGCCAGCAGCGGACAGGGAAGTTTAATCGGGGAGCTGTTTTTT.

The rearrangement uses TRBV7-2 and TRBJ2-7; maybe TRBD2 (6 bases). The germline gives CDR1 SGHTA, CDR2 FQGNSA. The CDR3 spans 17 residues. The V and J ends lost 2 bases and 2 bases respectively, with 19 bases between them. The CDR3 is CASSLLQAGSFTYEQYF. CDR3 coding DNA: TGTGCCAGCAGCTTATTGCAAGCGGGCAGCTTTACCTACGAGCAGTACTTC.

The chain employs TRBV6-5 and TRBJ2-7, with a tentative D call TRBD1 (6 bases). Germline V gives CDR1 MNHEY, CDR2 SVGAGI. The CDR3 is made up of 13 amino acids. Between the trimmed V and J ends, which lost 8 bases and 2 bases, there was a span of 13 bases. The CDR3 reads CASGNRATYEQYF. CDR3 nucleotide sequence: TGTGCCAGCGGAAACAGGGCCACCTACGAGCAGTACTTC.

V gene TRBV11-3 combines with J gene TRBJ2-7; 9 positions match TRBD1. CDR1 and CDR2 (germline): SGHNT, YENEEA. The CDR3 is 17 amino acids. Trimming at V came to 3 bases and at J to 4 bases, leaving 13 bases not matched to a gene. The CDR3 here is CASSFPIDRGGGYEQYF. CDR3 DNA sequence: TGTGCCAGCAGCTTCCCTATAGACAGGGGGGGAGGTTACGAGCAGTACTTC.

The chain uses TRBV28 and TRBJ2-2; possibly TRBD1 for D (5 bases). Germline CDR1 is MDHEN and CDR2 is SYDVKM. CDR3 length: 15 residues. The V end was cut by 5 bases, the J end by 6 bases, with 16 bases between. The CDR3 is CASSTRVGEPGELFF. The CDR3 nucleotides read TGTGCCAGCAGTACCAGGGTTGGGGAACCCGGGGAGCTGTTTTTT.

The chain uses TRBV7-9 and TRBJ2-5, with a tentative D call TRBD2 (5 bases). Germline-derived CDR1 and CDR2 are SEHNR and FQNEAQ (reference sequence). This CDR3 has 13 amino acids. Trimming shortened V by 6 bases and J by 5 bases, and 13 bases separated the two germline ends. CDR3 sequence: CASRDGVGETQYF. Here the CDR3 DNA reads TGTGCCAGCAGGGACGGGGTGGGTGAGACCCAGTACTTC. Variable domain in full (rest from reference TRBV7-9 and TRBJ2-5): DTGVSQNPRHKITKRGQNVTFRCDPISEHNRLYWYRQTLGQGPEFLTYFQNEAQLEKSRLLSDRFSAERPKGSFSTLEIQRTEQGDSAMYLCASRDGVGETQYFGPGTRLLVL.

This clone was seen ten or more times. The chain employs TRBV9 and TRBJ1-1, with D possibly being TRBD1 (5 bases). Germline lookup yields CDR1 SGDLS and CDR2 YYNGEE. The CDR3 has 14 amino acids. Deletions cut 0 bases from V and 5 bases from J, with 11 bases between. CDR3 sequence: CASSVGGVLTEAFF. The CDR3 nucleotides are TGTGCCAGCAGCGTAGGGGGCGTCTTAACTGAAGCTTTCTTT.